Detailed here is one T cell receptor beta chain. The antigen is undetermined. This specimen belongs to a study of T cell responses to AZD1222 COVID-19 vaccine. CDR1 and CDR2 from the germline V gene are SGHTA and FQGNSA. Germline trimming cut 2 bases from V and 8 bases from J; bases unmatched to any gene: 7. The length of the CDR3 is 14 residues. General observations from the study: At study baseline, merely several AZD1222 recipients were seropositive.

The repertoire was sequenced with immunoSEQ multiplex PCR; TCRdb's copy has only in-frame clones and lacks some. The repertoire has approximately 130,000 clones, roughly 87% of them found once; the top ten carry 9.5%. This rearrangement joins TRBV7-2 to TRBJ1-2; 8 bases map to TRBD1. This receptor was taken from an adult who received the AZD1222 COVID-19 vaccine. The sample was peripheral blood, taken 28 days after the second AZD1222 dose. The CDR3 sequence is CASSLQGTGGGYTF. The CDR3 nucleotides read TGTGCCAGCAGCTTACAGGGGACAGGTGGAGGCTACACCTTC.